This T cell receptor beta chain is drawn from a study of cytomegalovirus exposure and HLA in healthy donors. The germline V gene encodes CDR1 MGHRA and CDR2 YSYEKL. The ends were cut back, 4 bases at V and 0 bases at J, with 18 bases in the middle. This CDR3 spans 18 amino acids. The table came from immunoSEQ multiplex PCR; TCRdb's copy has only in-frame clones and leaves some out. The sample has around 190,000 clones, about 81% seen once. To note about this clone: What it binds is not known.

General observations from the study: Rare TCR sequences dominated, though some public TCRs recurred in many donors. The tendency of first-cohort TCR clusters to co-occur in the 95 to 150 validation repertoires was the finding of a later analysis. The study put 150 to 200 TCR beta chains on its list as cytomegalovirus-associated.

Sequenced material: PBMCs. The sequence was obtained from a woman aged 25 to 39 in good health and CMV-seronegative. The chain recombines TRBV4-1 with TRBJ1-4; D not certain. The chain's CDR3 is CASSPVPTQVATNEKLFF. In DNA form, the CDR3 reads TGCGCCAGCAGCCCCGTCCCTACCCAAGTCGCAACTAATGAAAAACTGTTTTTT.